This T cell receptor (beta chain) is from a study of T cells after yellow fever vaccination. General study points: Some clonotypes were seen in both the CD4 and the CD8 compartments. These made up a small share and likely arose from convergent recombination. One caveat is that FACS-sorted repertoires could contain abundant clonotypes contaminating from the bulk population.

CDR1 and CDR2 from the germline V gene are SGHNT and YENEEA. The V gene lost 5 bases and the J gene lost 1 base, with 7 bases spanning the gap. This CDR3 is built from 13 residues. The TCR cDNA carried a universal primer site and UMIs from 5'RACE template switching. TCRdb re-called the 5' RACE reads with MiXCR, one entry per CDR3 protein. There are under 300,000 distinct CDR3 sequences in the sample; 10% to 15% occur only once, and approximately 0.49% lies in the top ten. As for this clonotype: What it binds is not known.

The clonotype was recovered from a young man who received the YFV17D yellow fever vaccine. Material: CD4+ T cells sorted from PBMCs, obtained 45 days after the yellow fever booster vaccination. The chain uses TRBV11-3 and TRBJ2-3, with D unresolved. As DNA, the CDR3 is TGTGCCAGCAGCCGTGAACGCACAGATACGCAGTATTTT. Translation gives CASSRERTDTQYF.